The clone carrying this TCR beta chain was observed at least ten times. CDR1 and CDR2 (germline): MNHEY, SMNVEV (reference sequence). Trimming removed 3 bases from V and 3 bases from J, with 9 bases in between. The CDR3 totals 13 residues. The source of the sample is a study of blood T cells in healthy people across ages. The overall study: Template-switching capture recovered about one barcoded beta molecule per two T cells.

For the second PCR, which ran for 7 to 11 cycles, a sample-barcoded 5' primer and a J-beta primer mix were used. Using its own MiXCR run on the 5' RACE reads, TCRdb lists one record per CDR3 protein. The sample carries roughly 560,000 distinct CDR3 sequences, nearly 25% recorded once. The same sample was also studied in work on T cells of mothers and their children. This second report adds: In both related and unrelated pairs, TCR recombination output is shaped similarly by thymic selection. Mother-child pairs who were related displayed a slightly higher overlap than unrelated pairs, a difference that was non-significant.

The specimen sequenced was blood. This TCR was recovered from a boy between 5 and 17 years old in good health. This sequence joins TRBV27 and TRBJ2-7, with no clear D. The CDR3 sequence: CASSFGQNYEQYF. Written as DNA, the CDR3 is TGTGCCAGCAGTTTCGGCCAGAACTACGAGCAGTACTTC.